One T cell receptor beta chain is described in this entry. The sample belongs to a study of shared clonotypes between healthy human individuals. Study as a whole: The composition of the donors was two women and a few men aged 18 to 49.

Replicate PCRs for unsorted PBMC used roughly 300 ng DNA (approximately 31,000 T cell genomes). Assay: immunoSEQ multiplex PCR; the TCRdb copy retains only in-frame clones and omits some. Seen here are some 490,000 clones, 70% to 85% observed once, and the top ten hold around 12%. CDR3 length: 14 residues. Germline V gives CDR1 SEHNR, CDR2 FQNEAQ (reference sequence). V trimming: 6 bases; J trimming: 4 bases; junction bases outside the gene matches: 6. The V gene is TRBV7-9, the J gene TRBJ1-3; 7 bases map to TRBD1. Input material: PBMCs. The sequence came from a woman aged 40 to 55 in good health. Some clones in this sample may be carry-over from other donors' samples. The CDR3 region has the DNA TGTGCCAGCAGACGGGACAGATTGGGAAACACCATATATTTT. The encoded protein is CASRRDRLGNTIYF.